The T cell receptor (beta chain) described here comes from a study of siplizumab effects on memory and regulatory T cells. The data were produced by immunoSEQ multiplex PCR, yet TCRdb's version contains in-frame clones alone and is incomplete. The table lists over 100,000 clones, about 91% of them singletons. J lost 3 bases, V lost 5 bases, and 9 bases had no gene match. Germline values: CDR1 MNHEY, CDR2 SVGAGI. The CDR3 covers 15 residues. This TCR derives from a human donor in good health. Input material: Tregs sorted from blood. The gene calls are TRBV6-5 and TRBJ2-7; 8 nucleotides agree with TRBD2. The CDR3 DNA follows: TGTGCCAGCAGTCCTCAACTAGCGGAGAGCTACGAGCAGTACTTC. It codes for CASSPQLAESYEQYF.